This T cell receptor (beta chain) emerged from a study of shared clonotypes between healthy human individuals (dated by TCRdb to about 2020). Regarding the complete study: The cohort included three men and a couple of women between 18 and 49 years of age. Per donor, three plates each were used for CD4 naive and CD4 memory, two for CD8 naive, and one for CD8 memory. The study deeply sequenced blood TCR repertoires of five healthy adults to estimate repertoire size and the extent of clonotype sharing between individuals. To increase sequencing depth and limit assay-specific biases, TCR repertoire library preparation and sequencing were carried out by different laboratories using diverse techniques. Per donor, leukapheresis produced somewhere between about 0.8 and 9 billion PBMCs. Points the paper makes about the study in general: Larger estimated clonotype richness was generally found for naive subsets than for memory subsets. Across a handful of donors, 5% to 6% of naive CD4, roughly 3.8% of naive CD8, about 2.3% of memory CD4, and about 0.44% of memory CD8 clonotypes were shared. Compared with non-shared clonotypes, clonotypes shared by all four sorted-subset donors had higher generation probabilities. Sampling was limited to blood, and TCR repertoires in tissue likely differ from TCR repertoires in blood. Based on pairwise subsampling, the degree of clonotype sharing among donors was expected to be affected by sequencing depth. The small number of donors limited the genetic and exposure-history diversity represented. Incomplete sequencing was indicated by rarefaction of sorted-subset datasets, despite the large sequencing depth.

Relative to germline, V is 3 bases shorter and J is 0 bases shorter, with 11 bases between their ends. CDR1 and CDR2 (MGHRA, YSYEKL) derive from the germline V gene. The CDR3 runs 16 amino acids, cysteine and phenylalanine included. Solely the CDR3 DNA is kept, with 48 bases framed from the first base. Comments on this clone: This clone's antigen is unknown. The record has no base qualities; no much larger clone is one base away.

The donors were healthy, HIV-negative adults who had no recently reported acute infections or vaccinations. Every donor was a Caucasian adult living in Nashville, Tennessee, USA. Magnetic negative selection was used to enrich CD4+ T cells, after which naive cells were positively selected on CD45RA and the negative fraction became the memory subset. Blood was collected by leukapheresis, and PBMCs were isolated by Ficoll-Histopaque density gradient centrifugation and then cryopreserved in liquid nitrogen vapor phase. Analytical flow cytometry was used to check the purity and quantity of each magnetically sorted T cell population. Genomic DNA was isolated from each sorted fraction and quantified by UV absorbance on a Nanodrop 2000c. TCR CDR3 regions were amplified from genomic DNA by multiplex PCR using the deep immunoSEQ assay. For each cell subset, the extracted genomic DNA was distributed evenly across all wells of several immunoSEQ 96-well plates, and each plate served as one replicate. Each replicate PCR for sorted subsets received around 200 ng genomic DNA, equal to around 32,000 T cell genomes. Purified libraries were quantified with a Qubit 3.0 fluorometer, sized on a Bioanalyzer 2100, and re-quantified with the KAPA Library Quantification kit. Every immunoSEQ 96-well plate was sequenced on a separate single-read 150-cycle Illumina NextSeq 550 flow cell. Regarding the original processing steps: The immunoSEQ output contained only junctional sequences without quality scores, so filtering could not match that applied to full-length reads. Sequences were annotated with PyIR, a Python wrapper for IgBLAST v1.9, and V/J genes and CDR3 were assigned using IMGT germline references. Reads were removed for weak V/J assignments (E-value above 1e-6), missing CDR3, stop codons, out-of-frame junctions, or ambiguous translated residues. V3J clonotypes were defined by identical inferred V gene, J gene, and CDR3 amino acid sequence. Percentage overlap between repertoires was calculated by dividing the number of shared unique clonotypes by the size of the smaller repertoire. RTK rarefaction, the Chao1 estimator, and Recon v2.1 estimates of unobserved clonotypes were used to assess repertoire richness. Generation probabilities for all TCRbeta clonotypes obtained by the gDNA method from a few donors were computed using OLGA. The immuneACCESS repertoire file appears here via TCRdb, limited to in-frame rearrangements. These files lack a portion of the clones; in checked studies, under half of the deficit traces to unresolved V genes, and the cause of the others is not known. The V and J calls and clone size were taken over from that table, and D and trimming were inferred from the DNA. The sample table shows millions of clones, and 90% to 95% are seen once. The ten largest clones add up to about 0.39% of the sample.

Recombination connected TRBV4-1 to TRBJ1-4; the D gene cannot be named for sure. The sequence derives from a man aged 18 to 30 in good health. Some clones in this sample may be carry-over from other donors' samples. Material: naive CD4+ T cells from PBMCs. The sample's cell subset or site label, in plain terms: CD45RA+ positively selected. The CDR3 protein sequence reads: CASSQGSLATNEKLFF. The nucleotide sequence reads TGCGCCAGCAGCCAGGGCAGCTTGGCAACTAATGAAAAACTGTTTTTT.